This is a list of T cell receptor beta chains from one sample in a study of beta chain features in type 1 diabetes. The data were produced by immunoSEQ multiplex PCR, yet TCRdb's version contains in-frame clones alone and is incomplete. The sample includes 120,000 or so clones, 15% to 20% of them seen just once. Sequencing was carried out using central memory CD4+ T cells from blood. All receptors derive from a man between 18 and 29 years old with type 1 diabetes. CDR3s include the opening cysteine and the closing phenylalanine or tryptophan. A D gene is named only where the DNA matches it firmly. The listing skips clone size in some rows; elsewhere it reads once, few, many or a size class.

d_gene,abundance,j_gene,v_gene,CDR3nt,CDR3aa
TRBD2,few,TRBJ2-7,TRBV4-2,TGTGCCAGCAGCAGCGGAGGGACTAGCGGGAAGTACGAGCAGTACTTC,CASSSGGTSGKYEQYF
-,few,TRBJ1-2,TRBV6-1,TGTGCCAGCACCCTTGGCCGGTTTAACTATGGCTACACCTTC,CASTLGRFNYGYTF
TRBD1,few,TRBJ1-6,TRBV10-3,TGTGCCATCAGTGAGGGGTCGAGCAGGGGGTATAATTCACCCCTCCACTTT,CAISEGSSRGYNSPLHF
-,-,TRBJ2-1,TRBV28,TGTGCCAGCAGCCCCGACAGAAACAATGAGCAGTTCTTC,CASSPDRNNEQFF
-,many,TRBJ2-7,TRBV7-2,TGTGCCAGCAGCTTAACGCTAGCCTACGAGCAGTACTTC,CASSLTLAYEQYF
-,few,TRBJ1-4,TRBV2,TGTGCCAGCAGTGAGTCGGGGAATGAAAAACTGTTTTTT,CASSESGNEKLFF
-,-,TRBJ2-3,TRBV5-1,TGCGCCAGCAGCTTGGCCCTATCTTCGTTCACAGATACGCAGTATTTT,CASSLALSSFTDTQYF
-,-,TRBJ2-3,TRBV5-4,TGTGCCAGCAGCTTGACAGGGCGCACAGATACGCAGTATTTT,CASSLTGRTDTQYF
-,few,TRBJ1-2,TRBV25-1,TGTGCCAGCAGTGAATCCGAGACAGGATATGGCTACACCTTC,CASSESETGYGYTF
-,few,TRBJ2-4,TRBV6-1,TGTGCCAGCAGTGAAGCGCAGGGAACCAAAAACATTCAGTACTTC,CASSEAQGTKNIQYF
TRBD1,-,TRBJ2-1,TRBV18,TGTGCCAGCTCCCCGGTTGCTGGACAGGGGGCTTACAATGAGCAGTTCTTC,CASSPVAGQGAYNEQFF
TRBD2,-,TRBJ2-3,TRBV30,TGTGCCTGGAGTGCCCCGCCTAGCGGAAGCACAGATACGCAGTATTTT,CAWSAPPSGSTDTQYF
-,few,TRBJ2-7,TRBV2,TGTGCCAGCAGGTCCCAAGCGGGCACCTACGAGCAGTACTTC,CASRSQAGTYEQYF
-,-,TRBJ1-6,TRBV28,TGTGCCAGCAGTTCGAGTGAACAGGGTTCACCCCTCCACTTT,CASSSSEQGSPLHF
TRBD2,few,TRBJ2-2,TRBV27,TGTGCCAGCAAGCCGGGACTAGTTGTGTCCGGGGAGCTGTTTTTT,CASKPGLVVSGELFF
-,-,TRBJ1-1,TRBV29-1,TGCAGCGTTGATGGTAACCGTAACACTGAAGCTTTCTTT,CSVDGNRNTEAFF
-,-,TRBJ2-2,TRBV4-2,TGTGCCAGCAGCCGGGGGGTCGTAGGGACTTTGAACACCGGGGAGCTGTTTTTT,CASSRGVVGTLNTGELFF
-,few,TRBJ2-3,TRBV30,TGTGCCTGGAGTCGGGGGAGGACAGATACGCAGTATTTT,CAWSRGRTDTQYF
TRBD1,-,TRBJ1-3,TRBV13,TGTGCCAGCAGCCGAAGGGACAGCTCACGTGGAAACACCATATATTTT,CASSRRDSSRGNTIYF
-,-,TRBJ2-7,TRBV5-1,TGCGCCAGCATATCGGGGGACGGCGACTACGAGCAGTACTTC,CASISGDGDYEQYF
TRBD1,many,TRBJ2-7,TRBV10-3,TGTGCCATCAGTAGACAGGGAAGCTACGAGCAGTACTTC,CAISRQGSYEQYF
-,-,TRBJ1-2,TRBV28,TGTGCCAGCAGCGACCCGAACAGGGCGACAAACTTC,CASSDPNRATNF
-,-,TRBJ1-1,TRBV5-4,TGTGCCAGCAGCCAAGAGACGCCATGGGGGATGAACACTGAAGCTTTCTTT,CASSQETPWGMNTEAFF
-,-,TRBJ1-5,TRBV9,TGTGCCAGCAGCGTAGACCTAAATCAGCCCCAGCATTTT,CASSVDLNQPQHF
-,-,TRBJ1-1,TRBV9,TGTGCCAGCAAGTCGGATGGGCGTAGGGGGACTGAAGCTTTCTTT,CASKSDGRRGTEAFF
TRBD2,-,TRBJ2-1,TRBV6-6,TGTGCCAGCAGTCGACTAGCGGGAGATTTGGATGAGCAGTTCTTC,CASSRLAGDLDEQFF
TRBD1,-,TRBJ2-3,TRBV5-1,TGCGCCAGCAGCGCCGGACAGGGACCTGGCACAGATACGCAGTATTTT,CASSAGQGPGTDTQYF
-,few,TRBJ2-1,TRBV6-6,TGTGCCAGCAGCCCTAATCAGGATGAGCAGTTCTTC,CASSPNQDEQFF
-,few,TRBJ2-1,TRBV18,TGTGCCAGCTCACCCCAGGGTGGGTGGAACAATGAGCAGTTCTTC,CASSPQGGWNNEQFF
-,-,TRBJ2-4,TRBV2,TGTGCCAGCACCTCAACGGGGCCCAAAAACATTCAGTACTTC,CASTSTGPKNIQYF
-,few,TRBJ2-6,TRBV2,TGTGCCAGCTCCGGACAGCTCTTATCAGGGGCCAACGTCCTGACTTTC,CASSGQLLSGANVLTF